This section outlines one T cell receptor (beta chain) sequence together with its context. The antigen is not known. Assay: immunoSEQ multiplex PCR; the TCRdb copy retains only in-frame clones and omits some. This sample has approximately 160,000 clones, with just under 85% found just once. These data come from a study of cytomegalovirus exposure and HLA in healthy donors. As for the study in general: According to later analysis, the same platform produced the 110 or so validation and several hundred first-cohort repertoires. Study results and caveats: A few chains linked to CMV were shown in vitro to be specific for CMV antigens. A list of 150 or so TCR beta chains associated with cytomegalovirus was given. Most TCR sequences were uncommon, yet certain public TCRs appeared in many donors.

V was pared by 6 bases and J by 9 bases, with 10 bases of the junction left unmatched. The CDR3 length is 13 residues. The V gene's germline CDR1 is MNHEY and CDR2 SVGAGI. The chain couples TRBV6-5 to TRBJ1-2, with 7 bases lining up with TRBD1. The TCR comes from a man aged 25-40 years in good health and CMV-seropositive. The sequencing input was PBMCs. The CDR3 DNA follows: TGTGCCAGCAGCCTCCCTCAGGGGGATAGCTACACCTTC. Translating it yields CASSLPQGDSYTF.